The 21 T cell receptor beta chains presented below share a single source sample, sequenced in a study of T-cell memory formation after mild COVID-19. TCRdb re-called the 5' RACE reads through MiXCR, storing one row per CDR3 protein. The sample lists 80,000 to 90,000 distinct CDR3 sequences, roughly 25% occurring once. The specimen was PBMCs or a T cell subset sorted from them (not recorded which). These receptors all stem from a man between 18 and 35 years old who had mild COVID-19 (a few samples of this study predate the infection). Cell type and time point are not known.

V gene TRBV12-5 combines with J gene TRBJ1-2; D uncertain. Germline-derived CDR1 and CDR2 are LGHNT and FRNRAP. The CDR3 totals 18 residues. V dropped 0 bases and J dropped 2 bases, with 19 bases sitting between them. The CDR3, as DNA: TGTGCTAGTGGTTTGGTACTAGAGCACCCAGACTCGAACTATGGCTACACCTTC. Amino acids: CASGLVLEHPDSNYGYTF.

This clonotype has more than one count but fewer than ten. The rearrangement joins TRBV9 to TRBJ1-2; D gene uncertain. Trimming removed 3 bases from V and 3 bases from J, with 15 bases in between. The CDR3 spans 15 residues. In germline, CDR1 is SGDLS, CDR2 YYNGEE. The chain's CDR3 is CASSAPGPTDYGYTF. The CDR3, as DNA: TGTGCCAGCAGCGCTCCGGGCCCAACGGACTATGGCTACACCTTC.

This clonotype has just a few counts. J is TRBJ2-3 and V is TRBV7-6; a possible D gene is TRBD2 (6 bases). The CDR3 totals 16 residues. Germline CDR1 and CDR2: SGHVS and FNYEAQ. Trimming pared 1 base from V and 2 bases from J, leaving 13 bases between. CDR3 residues: CASSLGAGRSTDTQYF. The DNA of the CDR3 is TGTGCCAGCAGCTTAGGGGCGGGGCGTTCCACAGATACGCAGTATTTT.

This clonotype was detected only a few times. The V call is TRBV29-1, the J call TRBJ1-1; D call uncertain. This CDR3 spans 16 amino acids. Germline V lookup: CDR1 SQVTM, CDR2 ANQGSEA. Trimming shortened V by 7 bases and J by 0 bases, and 21 bases separated the two germline ends. This CDR3 is CSAVGRGLRMNTEAFF. The CDR3 coding sequence is TGCAGCGCCGTGGGTCGGGGATTGAGGATGAACACTGAAGCTTTCTTT.

The table lists this clonotype with a few counts. This chain uses TRBV2 with TRBJ2-7; perhaps TRBD1 as D (6 bases). The CDR3 is made up of 14 amino acids. Germline values: CDR1 SNHLY, CDR2 FYNNEI. The V gene lost 1 base and the J gene lost 0 bases, with 7 bases spanning the gap. CDR3 loop: CASSEGGPSYEQYV. The CDR3 nucleotides read TGTGCCAGCAGTGAAGGGGGGCCCTCCTACGAGCAGTACGTC.

V usage is TRBV6-5 and J usage is TRBJ1-1; D uncertain. V was trimmed by 2 bases and J by 6 bases, leaving 7 bases between them. Looked up from germline, CDR1 is MNHEY and CDR2 is SVGAGI. The CDR3 length is 12 residues. Here the CDR3 reads CASSYGSSEAFF. The DNA of the CDR3 is TGTGCCAGCAGTTACGGGTCGTCTGAAGCTTTCTTT.

The chain employs TRBV4-1 and TRBJ2-1; 7 positions match TRBD2. The junction had 6 bases not matched to a gene; V was cut back by 6 bases and J by 10 bases. Germline values: CDR1 MGHRA, CDR2 YSYEKL. The CDR3 has 12 amino acids. In DNA form, the CDR3 reads TGCGCCAGCAGTTTTTTAGCGGGCGAGCAGTTCTTC. It is translated as CASSFLAGEQFF.

This clonotype was observed a few times. This chain uses TRBV4-1 with TRBJ2-3, with D hard to call. Trimming left V 0 bases short and J 1 base short, with 11 bases between. In germline, CDR1 is MGHRA, CDR2 YSYEKL. The CDR3 length is 16 residues. In nucleotides, the CDR3 is TGCGCCAGCAGCCAAGAATGGGTTGGTCGCACAGATACGCAGTATTTT. Its protein is CASSQEWVGRTDTQYF.

This clonotype was detected a few times. The chain links TRBV24-1 to TRBJ1-5; 9 bases match TRBD1. J lost 6 bases, V lost 9 bases, and 8 bases had no gene match. In germline, CDR1 is KGHDR, CDR2 SFDVKD. This CDR3 has 14 amino acids. The CDR3 sequence: CATRPNRGRQPQHF. CDR3 in DNA: TGTGCCACCCGCCCTAACAGGGGGCGTCAGCCCCAGCATTTT.

The chain uses TRBV4-3 and TRBJ2-6; D may be TRBD1 (5 bases). There are 16 residues in the CDR3. Germline V gene sequence: CDR1 LGHNA, CDR2 YSLEER. The V and J ends lost 5 bases and 1 base respectively, with 12 bases between them. The CDR3 sequence is CASSSAAGSGANVLTF. The CDR3 DNA reads TGCGCCAGCAGCTCGGCGGCAGGGTCTGGGGCCAACGTCCTGACTTTC.

The chain links TRBV12-3 or TRBV12-4 to TRBJ2-3, with TRBD2 identical over 14 bases. The CDR3 is 16 residues long. V lost 6 bases and J lost 3; bases outside the gene matches: 5. In nucleotides, the CDR3 is TGTGCCAGCAGGCCCAGACTAGCGGGGGGGACAGATACGCAGTATTTT. As protein: CASRPRLAGGTDTQYF.

The V call is TRBV20-1, the J call TRBJ1-2; TRBD1 aligns across 10 bases. The V and J ends lost 5 bases and 7 bases, in that order; junction bases with no gene match: 7. CDR3 length: 13 amino acids. Germline CDR1 DFQATT, CDR2 SNEGSKA (reference sequence). CDR3 in DNA: TGCAGTGCTTCGACCCGGGACAGGGGTGGCTACACCTTC. It is translated as CSASTRDRGGYTF.

This clonotype was detected only once. This rearrangement joins TRBV15 to TRBJ2-7, with 12 bases identical to TRBD1. Germline V gene sequence: CDR1 LNHNV, CDR2 YYDKDF (reference sequence). CDR3 length equals 16 residues. Trimming at V came to 0 bases and at J to 5 bases, leaving 5 bases not matched to a gene. The CDR3 coding sequence is TGTGCCACCAGCAGAGATGGGACAGGGGGCATAGACGAGCAGTACTTC. Its translation is CATSRDGTGGIDEQYF. The complete variable domain, with remaining parts taken from reference TRBV15 and TRBJ2-7, reads DAMVIQNPRYQVTQFGKPVTLSCSQTLNHNVMYWYQQKSSQAPKLLFHYYDKDFNNEADTPDNFQSRRPNTSFCFLDIRSPGLGDTAMYLCATSRDGTGGIDEQYFGPGTRLTVT.

The V call is TRBV7-9, the J call TRBJ1-1; D call uncertain. The germline gives CDR1 SEHNR, CDR2 FQNEAQ (reference sequence). V shed 5 bases and J shed 13 bases, with 17 bases lying between them. The CDR3 length is 12 residues. Written as DNA, the CDR3 is TGTGCCAGCAGCCGGACGCTCCCCTGGGGTTTCTTT. Encoded protein: CASSRTLPWGFF.

The V call is TRBV27, the J call TRBJ1-5, with D possibly being TRBD1 (6 bases). V gave up 10 bases and J gave up 5 bases, with 21 bases separating them. Germline assignment: CDR1 MNHEY and CDR2 SMNVEV (reference sequence). There are 15 residues in the CDR3. The CDR3 nucleotides are TGTGCCACCAAAGAGGGGACATCGGACCATCAGCCCCAGCATTTT. Translating it yields CATKEGTSDHQPQHF.

J is TRBJ2-7 and V is TRBV4-3; D is possibly TRBD2 (6 bases). CDR1 LGHNA and CDR2 YSLEER come from the germline V gene. The CDR3 contains 15 residues. Between the trimmed V and J ends, which lost 0 bases and 7 bases, there was a span of 16 bases. In DNA, the CDR3 is TGCGCCAGCAGCCAAGATCTCCGCGTGCGGGATGAGCAGTACTTC. Encoded protein: CASSQDLRVRDEQYF.

This clonotype showed up just a few times. The chain employs TRBV4-2 and TRBJ1-1, with D possibly being TRBD1 (6 bases). V lost 0 bases and J 1 base, leaving 6 bases between the germline ends. The CDR3 covers 14 residues. Germline V CDR1 and CDR2: LGHNA, YNFKEQ. For the CDR3, the DNA is TGTGCCAGCAGCCAAGAAGGGGGGAACACTGAAGCTTTCTTT. This translates into CASSQEGGNTEAFF.

The chain recombines TRBV5-5 with TRBJ2-1; 8 nucleotides agree with TRBD1. This CDR3 spans 15 amino acids. Losses at the gene ends were 2 bases for V and 5 bases for J; bases not matched to a gene: 6. CDR1 is SGHKS, CDR2 YYEKEE, per germline (reference sequence). CDR3 region: CASSLQGDPHNEQFF. As DNA, the CDR3 is TGTGCCAGCAGCTTACAGGGGGACCCCCACAATGAGCAGTTCTTC. Filled out from reference TRBV5-5 and TRBJ2-1, the complete variable domain reads DAGVTQSPTHLIKTRGQQVTLRCSPISGHKSVSWYQQVLGQGPQFIFQYYEKEERGRGNFPDRFSARQFPNYSSELNVNALLLGDSALYLCASSLQGDPHNEQFFGPGTRLTVL.

This clonotype was recorded a few times. The chain combines TRBV7-2 with TRBJ2-1; unclear D gene. With 5 bases removed from V and 0 bases from J, the gap between germline ends came to 17 bases. Looked up from germline, CDR1 is SGHTA and CDR2 is FQGNSA. The CDR3 extends over 17 amino acids. The CDR3 loop reads CASSQRFPGSSYNEQFF. CDR3 bases: TGTGCCAGCAGCCAAAGGTTTCCCGGATCCTCCTACAATGAGCAGTTCTTC.

The V and J genes are TRBV14 and TRBJ2-3; a possible D gene is TRBD1 (6 bases). This CDR3 region has 16 residues. Germline assignment: CDR1 SGHDN and CDR2 FVKESK. The ends were cut back, 0 bases at V and 3 bases at J, with 13 bases in the middle. The CDR3 reads CASSQDKDRNTDTQYF. The DNA for the CDR3 is TGTGCCAGCAGCCAAGATAAGGACAGAAATACAGATACGCAGTATTTT.

The CDR3 DNA reads as TGTGCCAGCAGACTCCCCCTGGGGTCTGAGCAGTTCTTC. Translated: CASRLPLGSEQFF. This rearrangement joins TRBV6-5 to TRBJ2-1; D is ambiguous. Germline loops: CDR1 MNHEY, CDR2 SVGAGI. V was clipped by 6 bases and J by 9 bases, with 15 bases between them. The CDR3 covers 13 residues.